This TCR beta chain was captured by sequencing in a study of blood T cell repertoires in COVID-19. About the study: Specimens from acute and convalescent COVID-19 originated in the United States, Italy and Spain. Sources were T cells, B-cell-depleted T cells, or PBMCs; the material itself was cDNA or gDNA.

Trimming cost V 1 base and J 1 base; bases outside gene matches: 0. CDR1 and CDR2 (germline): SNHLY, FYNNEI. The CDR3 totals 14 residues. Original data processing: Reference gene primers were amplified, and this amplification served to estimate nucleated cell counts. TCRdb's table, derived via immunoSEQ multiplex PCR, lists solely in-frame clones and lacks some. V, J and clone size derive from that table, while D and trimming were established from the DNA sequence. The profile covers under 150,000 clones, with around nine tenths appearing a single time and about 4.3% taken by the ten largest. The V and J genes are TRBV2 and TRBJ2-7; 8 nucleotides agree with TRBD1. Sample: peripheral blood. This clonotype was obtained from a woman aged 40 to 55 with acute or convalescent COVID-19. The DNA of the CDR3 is TGTGCCAGCAGTGAAGGGACAGGGTCCTACGAGCAGTACTTC. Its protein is CASSEGTGSYEQYF.